Listed here is a single T cell receptor beta chain. The antigen is unknown. Using immunoSEQ multiplex PCR, the repertoire was profiled, and TCRdb retains in-frame clones only, with some absent. The sample shows roughly 65,000 clones, about 82% of them seen only once. Per the germline V gene, CDR1 is GTSNPN and CDR2 is SVGIG (reference sequence). Trimming cost V 0 bases and J 7 bases, with 16 bases left between them. This CDR3 has 15 residues. Blood got drawn at baseline, again on cycle 4 day 1, and then on cycle 7 day 1. The data derive from a study of OX40 agonist ivuxolimab in advanced cancers. Whole-study results and caveats: CD4+ T cells averaged fewer expanded clones than CD8+ T cells.

The rearrangement uses TRBV30 and TRBJ1-5, with D hard to call. The origin of this receptor is an adult with an advanced solid tumor such as melanoma, head and neck, liver or kidney cancer. The starting material was CD4+ or CD8+ T cells sorted from blood, obtained in a trial of the OX40 agonist ivuxolimab. CDR3 bases: TGTGCCTGGAGTGTTTTAGGAGGTGGGTCGCAGCCCCAGCATTTT. It encodes CAWSVLGGGSQPQHF.